The 25 T cell receptor beta chains given below trace back to one sample, sequenced in a study of control samples from healthy donors and cancer patients. Here immunoSEQ multiplex PCR was the method, and the copy in TCRdb shows in-frame clones only, minus some. This sample carries 25,000 to 35,000 clones, 91% of them seen once, and the ten largest clones take more than 10%. The sequenced material came from PBMCs. The receptors come from a man aged 50-59 years with lung cancer.

J is TRBJ1-2 and V is TRBV2; 7 bases are a match to TRBD1. Germline CDR1 is SNHLY and CDR2 is FYNNEI. This CDR3 has 14 residues. Losses at the gene ends were 6 bases for V and 2 bases for J; bases not matched to a gene: 6. The CDR3 DNA is TGTGCCAGCAGCCCACAGGGGACAAACTATGGCTACACCTTC. Residues: CASSPQGTNYGYTF.

The gene calls are TRBV30 and TRBJ2-2; TRBD2 might be the D (5 bases). V shed 7 bases and J shed 4 bases, with 10 bases lying between them. CDR1 is GTSNPN, CDR2 SVGIG, per germline (reference sequence). The length of the CDR3 is 12 residues. The CDR3 loop is CAYRGSTGELFF. In DNA, the CDR3 is TGTGCCTACCGAGGGAGCACCGGGGAGCTGTTTTTT.

The gene calls are TRBV10-3 and TRBJ2-2; D may match TRBD1 or TRBD2 (5 bases each). The CDR3 extends over 13 amino acids. CDR1 and CDR2 (germline): ENHRY, SYGVKD. V lost 4 bases and J 6 bases, leaving 9 bases between the germline ends. CDR3: CAISAGGPGELFF. The CDR3 coding sequence is TGTGCCATCAGTGCTGGGGGACCCGGGGAGCTGTTTTTT.

The rearrangement joins TRBV27 to TRBJ1-1; D remains ambiguous. Germline V gene lookup returns CDR1 MNHEY and CDR2 SMNVEV (reference sequence). This CDR3 is 14 amino acids long. V lost 3 bases, J lost 6 bases, and 14 bases lay in between. The CDR3: CASSFRFIGAEAFF. The DNA for the CDR3 is TGTGCCAGCAGTTTTAGGTTTATAGGCGCTGAAGCTTTCTTT.

The J gene is TRBJ2-3, the V gene TRBV24-1; 10 bases fit TRBD2. Germline assignment: CDR1 KGHDR and CDR2 SFDVKD. The CDR3 is 18 amino acids. Germline trimming cut 0 bases from V and 0 bases from J; bases unmatched to any gene: 5. The CDR3 region has the DNA TGTGCCACCAGTGATTTGGCTAGCGGGGGCCTAAGCACAGATACGCAGTATTTT. Translation: CATSDLASGGLSTDTQYF.

This chain uses TRBV5-5 with TRBJ2-1; 8 nucleotides match TRBD1. Germline V gene data show CDR1 as SGHKS and CDR2 as YYEKEE (reference sequence). With V trimmed by 4 bases and J by 3 bases, 6 bases remained unmatched. The CDR3 has 15 residues. CDR3: CASSTDRGNYNEQFF. CDR3 nucleotides: TGTGCCAGCAGCACCGACAGGGGAAACTACAATGAGCAGTTCTTC.

The chain employs TRBV13 and TRBJ2-1; possibly TRBD2 for D (5 bases). From germline, CDR1 is PRHDT and CDR2 FYEKMQ (reference sequence). V gave up 1 base and J gave up 3 bases, with 10 bases separating them. The CDR3 length is 15 residues. Written as DNA, the CDR3 is TGTGCCAGCAGCTTAGCCAAGCGGAACTACAATGAGCAGTTCTTC. It specifies CASSLAKRNYNEQFF.

The rearrangement links TRBV19 to TRBJ2-2; a possible D gene is TRBD2 (6 bases). This CDR3 is 15 amino acids long. Germline values: CDR1 LNHDA, CDR2 SQIVND (reference sequence). The V end lost 8 bases, the J end lost 4 bases, and 17 bases lay between the germline ends. The CDR3 DNA follows: TGTGCCAGTGAATCCCCGGGACTGGGCACCGGGGAGCTGTTTTTT. It translates to CASESPGLGTGELFF.

The chain is built from TRBV5-6 and TRBJ1-2; D not certain. Trimming took off 3 bases at V and 4 bases at J, with 22 bases between the two ends. CDR3 size: 17 residues. Germline CDR1 reads SGHDT; CDR2 reads YYEEEE. In DNA, the CDR3 is TGTGCCAGCAGCTCAACCCGCCGGGCCAGAGGGAGCTATGGCTACACCTTC. As protein: CASSSTRRARGSYGYTF.

The chain joins TRBV30 to TRBJ2-7, with 8 bases fitting TRBD1. Germline trimming cut 5 bases from V and 2 bases from J; bases unmatched to any gene: 8. Germline-derived CDR1 and CDR2 are GTSNPN and SVGIG (reference sequence). The CDR3 extends over 14 amino acids. The CDR3 nucleotides are TGTGCCTGGGGGTCGGGACAGGTTCCCTACGAGCAGTACTTC. Protein product: CAWGSGQVPYEQYF.

The chain uses TRBV3-1 (or the pseudogene TRBV3-2) and TRBJ2-5; 8 bases line up with TRBD2. With 5 bases clipped from V and 5 bases from J, the junction kept 10 bases outside the gene matches. The CDR3 is 15 residues long. The germline gives CDR1 LGHDT, CDR2 YNNKEL (reference sequence). This chain's CDR3 is CASSSNPTGGETQYF. CDR3 sequence (DNA): TGTGCCAGCAGCTCTAACCCCACGGGAGGGGAGACCCAGTACTTC.

The rearrangement links TRBV9 to TRBJ2-7, with D perhaps matching TRBD1 (5 bases). V was clipped by 0 bases and J by 6 bases, with 13 bases between them. Germline V lookup: CDR1 SGDLS, CDR2 YYNGEE. The CDR3 is made up of 14 amino acids. The CDR3 reads CASSVAGAVGEQYF. CDR3 coding DNA: TGTGCCAGCAGCGTAGCTGGGGCGGTAGGCGAGCAGTACTTC.

V gene TRBV6-5 combines with J gene TRBJ1-1; possibly TRBD1 for D (6 bases). The ends were cut back, 4 bases at V and 7 bases at J, with 7 bases in the middle. The length of the CDR3 is 11 residues. Germline CDR1 and CDR2: MNHEY and SVGAGI. CDR3 region: CASSLQGEAFF. In DNA form, the CDR3 reads TGTGCCAGCAGTTTACAGGGTGAAGCTTTCTTT.

V and J are TRBV28 and TRBJ2-3; unclear D gene. V lost 11 bases, J lost 6 bases, and 9 bases lay in between. Germline V CDR1 and CDR2: MDHEN, SYDVKM. The CDR3 has 10 amino acids. The CDR3 is CASGRDTQYF. The DNA of the CDR3 is TGTGCCTCTGGTCGGGATACGCAGTATTTT.

DNA for the CDR3: TGTGCCATCAGTGAGTATGTTGGGGGGAGGCACGGCTACACCTTC. Residues: CAISEYVGGRHGYTF. The J gene is TRBJ1-2, the V gene TRBV10-3; tentative D call: TRBD1 (5 bases). Germline lookup yields CDR1 ENHRY and CDR2 SYGVKD. Deletions cut 1 base from V and 8 bases from J, with 17 bases between. The length of the CDR3 is 15 residues.

The chain links TRBV29-1 to TRBJ1-1; 9 bases are shared with TRBD1. CDR1 SQVTM and CDR2 ANQGSEA come from the germline V gene. J lost 4 bases, V lost 7 bases, and 7 bases had no gene match. There are 13 residues in the CDR3. CDR3 region: CSGGDRVSTEAFF. The CDR3 bases are TGCAGCGGCGGGGACAGGGTAAGCACTGAAGCTTTCTTT.

This chain uses TRBV25-1 with TRBJ2-7; D not resolved. V gave up 2 bases and J gave up 1 base, with 3 bases separating them. CDR1 MGHDK and CDR2 SYGVNS come from the germline V gene. The CDR3 has 12 amino acids. The chain's CDR3 is CASSERSYEQYF. The CDR3 nucleotides read TGTGCCAGCAGTGAAAGATCCTACGAGCAGTACTTC.

This sequence joins TRBV7-9 and TRBJ2-7; 8 positions agree with TRBD2. Germline CDR1 reads SEHNR; CDR2 reads FQNEAQ (reference sequence). This CDR3 is 14 amino acids long. V lost 2 bases and J lost 3; bases outside the gene matches: 3. This CDR3 is CASSLIREGYEQYF. The CDR3 coding sequence is TGTGCCAGCAGCTTAATCCGGGAGGGCTACGAGCAGTACTTC. The full variable domain, its missing parts supplied by reference TRBV7-9 and TRBJ2-7, is DTGVSQNPRHKITKRGQNVTFRCDPISEHNRLYWYRQTLGQGPEFLTYFQNEAQLEKSRLLSDRFSAERPKGSFSTLEIQRTEQGDSAMYLCASSLIREGYEQYFGPGTRLTVT.

This chain's CDR3 is CASMRDTNTEAFF. The CDR3 bases are TGTGCCAGCATGAGAGACACGAACACTGAAGCTTTCTTT. The J gene is TRBJ1-1, the V gene TRBV2; D uncertain. From germline, CDR1 is SNHLY and CDR2 FYNNEI. V was clipped by 7 bases and J by 1 base, with 10 bases between them. There are 13 residues in the CDR3.

V is TRBV7-2 and J is TRBJ2-2; D is undetermined. This CDR3 comprises 13 residues. Trimming left V 3 bases short and J 6 bases short, with 8 bases between. Germline assignment: CDR1 SGHTA and CDR2 FQGNSA. DNA of the CDR3: TGTGCCAGCAGCTTCGTAAGGTCCGGGGAGCTGTTTTTT. Residues: CASSFVRSGELFF.

In this sample, this clone turned up once. The chain couples TRBV5-1 to TRBJ2-3, with D perhaps matching TRBD2 (5 bases). CDR3 length equals 14 residues. The V end lost 2 bases, the J end lost 2 bases, and 9 bases lay between the germline ends. From germline, CDR1 is SGHRS and CDR2 YFSETQ. The CDR3 reads CASSFGLSTDTQYF. Written as DNA, the CDR3 is TGCGCCAGCAGCTTCGGACTTTCCACAGATACGCAGTATTTT. Based on the CDR3 plus reference TRBV5-1 and TRBJ2-3, the full variable domain is KAGVTQTPRYLIKTRGQQVTLSCSPISGHRSVSWYQQTPGQGLQFLFEYFSETQRNKGNFPGRFSGRQFSNSRSEMNVSTLELGDSALYLCASSFGLSTDTQYFGPGTRLTVL.

V and J are TRBV6-2 or TRBV6-3 and TRBJ1-5, with 10 positions matching TRBD1. The end of the DNA aligns better with TRBJ2-3, so the J call may be wrong. Germline lookup yields CDR1 MNHEY and CDR2 SVGEGT. This CDR3 spans 20 amino acids. DNA of the CDR3: TGTGCCAGCAGTTACGGGACAGGGGAACGGGGCCGCTTTAGCAATCAGCCCCAGTATTTT. This gives the protein CASSYGTGERGRFSNQPQYF.

The chain carries TRBV11-2 and TRBJ2-7, with TRBD1 identical over 7 bases. Losses at the gene ends were 5 bases for V and 7 bases for J; bases not matched to a gene: 14. The CDR3 runs to 15 residues. CDR1 and CDR2 from the germline V gene are SGHAT and FQNNGV. For the CDR3, the DNA is TGTGCCAGCAGCCCGGGACAGTTCCGACGAGGTGAGCAGTACTTC. Its protein is CASSPGQFRRGEQYF.

The chain employs TRBV5-1 and TRBJ1-3; D is uncertain. Germline V lookup: CDR1 SGHRS, CDR2 YFSETQ. V lost 0 bases to trimming and J lost 4 bases, with 8 bases between them. The length of the CDR3 is 14 residues. CDR3 amino acids: CASSLAGYGNTIYF. For the CDR3, the DNA is TGCGCCAGCAGCTTGGCCGGTTACGGAAACACCATATATTTT. The full variable domain, with the rest looked up from reference TRBV5-1 and TRBJ1-3, is KAGVTQTPRYLIKTRGQQVTLSCSPISGHRSVSWYQQTPGQGLQFLFEYFSETQRNKGNFPGRFSGRQFSNSRSEMNVSTLELGDSALYLCASSLAGYGNTIYFGEGSWLTVV.

The gene calls are TRBV6-5 and TRBJ2-1; D is undetermined. Germline V gene data show CDR1 as MNHEY and CDR2 as SVGAGI. The CDR3 runs 15 residues. The V end was cut by 6 bases, the J end by 0 bases, with 12 bases between. CDR3 in DNA: TGTGCCAGCAGGGCGGCATCGAGCTCCTACAATGAGCAGTTCTTC. Translated, it gives CASRAASSSYNEQFF.